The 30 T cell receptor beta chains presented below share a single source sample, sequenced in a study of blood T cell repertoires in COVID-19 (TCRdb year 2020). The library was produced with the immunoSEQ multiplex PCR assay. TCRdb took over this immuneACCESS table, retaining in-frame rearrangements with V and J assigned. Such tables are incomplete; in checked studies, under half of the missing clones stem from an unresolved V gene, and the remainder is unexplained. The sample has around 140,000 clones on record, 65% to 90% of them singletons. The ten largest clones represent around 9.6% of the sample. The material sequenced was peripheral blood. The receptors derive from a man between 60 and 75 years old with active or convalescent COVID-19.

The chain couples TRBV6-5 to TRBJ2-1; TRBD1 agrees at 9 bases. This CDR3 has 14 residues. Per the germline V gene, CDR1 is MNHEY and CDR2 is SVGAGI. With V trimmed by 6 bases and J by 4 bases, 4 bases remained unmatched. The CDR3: CASRYRGRYNEQFF. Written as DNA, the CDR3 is TGTGCCAGCAGATACAGGGGGCGGTACAATGAGCAGTTCTTC.

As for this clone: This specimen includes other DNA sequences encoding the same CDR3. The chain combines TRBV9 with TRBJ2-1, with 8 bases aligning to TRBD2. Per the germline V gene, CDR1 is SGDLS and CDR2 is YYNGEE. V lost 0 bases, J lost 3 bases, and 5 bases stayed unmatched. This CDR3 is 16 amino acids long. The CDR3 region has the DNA TGTGCCAGCAGCGTAGGGTTAGCGGGGAGCTACAATGAGCAGTTCTTC. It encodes CASSVGLAGSYNEQFF. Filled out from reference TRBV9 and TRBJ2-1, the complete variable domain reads DSGVTQTPKHLITATGQRVTLRCSPRSGDLSVYWYQQSLDQGLQFLIQYYNGEERAKGNILERFSAQQFPDLHSELNLSSLELGDSALYFCASSVGLAGSYNEQFFGPGTRLTVL.

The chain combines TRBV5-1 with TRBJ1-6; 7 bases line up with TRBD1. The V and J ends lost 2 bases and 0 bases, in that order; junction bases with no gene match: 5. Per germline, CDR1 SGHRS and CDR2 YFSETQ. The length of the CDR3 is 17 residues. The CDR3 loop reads CASSFGTASSYNSPLHF. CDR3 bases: TGCGCCAGCAGCTTCGGGACAGCGAGCTCCTATAATTCACCCCTCCACTTT.

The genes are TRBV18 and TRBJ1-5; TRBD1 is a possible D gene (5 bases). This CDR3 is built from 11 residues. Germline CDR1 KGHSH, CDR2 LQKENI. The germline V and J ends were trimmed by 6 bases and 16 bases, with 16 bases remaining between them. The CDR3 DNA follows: TGTGCCAGCTCGAAAGACAGCGTACCCCATTTT. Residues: CASSKDSVPHF.

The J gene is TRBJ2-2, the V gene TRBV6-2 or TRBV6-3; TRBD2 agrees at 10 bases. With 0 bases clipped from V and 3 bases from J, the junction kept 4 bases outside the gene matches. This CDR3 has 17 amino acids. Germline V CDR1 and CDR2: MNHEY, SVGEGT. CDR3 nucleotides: TGTGCCAGCAGTTACTCCTGGACTAGCGGATACACCGGGGAGCTGTTTTTT. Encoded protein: CASSYSWTSGYTGELFF.

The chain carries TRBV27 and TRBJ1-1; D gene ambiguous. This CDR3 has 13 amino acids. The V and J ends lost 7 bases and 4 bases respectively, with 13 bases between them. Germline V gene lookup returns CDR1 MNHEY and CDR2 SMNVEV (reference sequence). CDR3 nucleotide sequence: TGTGCCAGCATCCCACTGGCGGGCACTGAAGCTTTCTTT. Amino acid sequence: CASIPLAGTEAFF.

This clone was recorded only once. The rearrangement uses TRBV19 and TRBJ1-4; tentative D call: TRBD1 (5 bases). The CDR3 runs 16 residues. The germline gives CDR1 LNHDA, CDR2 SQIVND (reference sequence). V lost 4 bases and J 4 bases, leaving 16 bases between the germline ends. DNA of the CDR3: TGTGCCAGTAGTACCACGTTCACAGACAGTAATGAAAAACTGTTTTTT. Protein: CASSTTFTDSNEKLFF.

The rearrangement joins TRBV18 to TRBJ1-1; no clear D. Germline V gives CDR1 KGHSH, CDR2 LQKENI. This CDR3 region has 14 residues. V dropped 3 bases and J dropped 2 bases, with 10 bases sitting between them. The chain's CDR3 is CASSPTGKNTEAFF. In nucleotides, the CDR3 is TGTGCCAGCTCACCGACGGGAAAAAACACTGAAGCTTTCTTT.

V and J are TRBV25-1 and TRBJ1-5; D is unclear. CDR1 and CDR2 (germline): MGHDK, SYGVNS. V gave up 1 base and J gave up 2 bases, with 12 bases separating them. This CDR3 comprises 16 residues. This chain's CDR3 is CASSEFGFQGNQPQHF. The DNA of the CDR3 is TGTGCCAGCAGTGAATTCGGTTTTCAGGGCAATCAGCCCCAGCATTTT.

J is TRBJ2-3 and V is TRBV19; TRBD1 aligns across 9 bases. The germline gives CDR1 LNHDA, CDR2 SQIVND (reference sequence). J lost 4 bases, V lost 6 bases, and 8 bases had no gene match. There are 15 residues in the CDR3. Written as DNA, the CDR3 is TGTGCCAGTAGATTACAGGGGGCCAGCGCAGATACGCAGTATTTT. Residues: CASRLQGASADTQYF.

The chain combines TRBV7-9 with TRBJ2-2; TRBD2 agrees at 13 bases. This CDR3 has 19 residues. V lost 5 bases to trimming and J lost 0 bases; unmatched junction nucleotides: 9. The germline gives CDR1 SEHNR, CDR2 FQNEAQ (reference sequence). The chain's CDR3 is CASSPTGLAGPANTGELFF. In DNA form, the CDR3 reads TGTGCCAGCAGCCCTACGGGACTAGCGGGACCAGCGAACACCGGGGAGCTGTTTTTT.

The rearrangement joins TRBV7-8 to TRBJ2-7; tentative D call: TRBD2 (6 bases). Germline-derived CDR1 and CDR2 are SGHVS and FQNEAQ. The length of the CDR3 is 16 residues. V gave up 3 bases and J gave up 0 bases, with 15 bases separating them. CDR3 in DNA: TGTGCCAGCAGCTTTCCGAGGCTAGCGACCTCCTACGAGCAGTACTTC. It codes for CASSFPRLATSYEQYF.

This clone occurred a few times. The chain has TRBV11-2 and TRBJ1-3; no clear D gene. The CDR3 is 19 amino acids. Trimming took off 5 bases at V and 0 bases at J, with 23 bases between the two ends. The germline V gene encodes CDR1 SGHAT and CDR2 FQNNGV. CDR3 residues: CASSLGEGRIRTSGNTIYF. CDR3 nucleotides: TGTGCCAGCAGCCTCGGAGAGGGTCGTATAAGGACCTCTGGAAACACCATATATTTT.

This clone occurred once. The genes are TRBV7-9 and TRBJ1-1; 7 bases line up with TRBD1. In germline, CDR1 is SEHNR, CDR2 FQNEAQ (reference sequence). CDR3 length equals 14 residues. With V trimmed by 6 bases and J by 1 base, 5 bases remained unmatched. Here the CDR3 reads CASSARDRNTEAFF. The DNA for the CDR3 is TGTGCCAGCAGTGCCCGGGACAGGAACACTGAAGCTTTCTTT.

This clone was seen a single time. This CDR3 is CAISEPTGSTDTQYF. The CDR3 region has the DNA TGTGCCATCAGTGAGCCGACAGGGTCCACAGATACGCAGTATTTT. The rearrangement joins TRBV10-3 to TRBJ2-3, with TRBD1 matching 7 bases. V lost 2 bases, J lost 2 bases, and 4 bases stayed unmatched. There are 15 residues in the CDR3. The germline V gene has CDR1 ENHRY and CDR2 SYGVKD.

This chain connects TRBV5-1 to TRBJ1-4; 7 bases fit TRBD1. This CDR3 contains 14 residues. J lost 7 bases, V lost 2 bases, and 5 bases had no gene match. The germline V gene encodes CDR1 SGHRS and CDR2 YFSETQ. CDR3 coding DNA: TGCGCCAGCAGCTTAGGGGACAGTGGTGAAAAACTGTTTTTT. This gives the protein CASSLGDSGEKLFF.

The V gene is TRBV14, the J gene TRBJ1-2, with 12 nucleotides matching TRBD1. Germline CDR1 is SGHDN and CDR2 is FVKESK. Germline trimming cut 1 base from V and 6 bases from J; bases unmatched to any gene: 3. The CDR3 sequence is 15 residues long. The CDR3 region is CASSQVGTGGDGYTF. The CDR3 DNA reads TGTGCCAGCAGCCAAGTGGGGACAGGGGGCGATGGCTACACCTTC.

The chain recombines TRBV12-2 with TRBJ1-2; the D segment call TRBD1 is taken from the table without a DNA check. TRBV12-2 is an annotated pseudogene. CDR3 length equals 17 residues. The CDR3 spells CASRVTLTGIRTYGYTF. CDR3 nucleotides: TGTGCAAGTCGCGTAACCCTAACAGGGATCAGGACCTATGGCTACACCTTC.

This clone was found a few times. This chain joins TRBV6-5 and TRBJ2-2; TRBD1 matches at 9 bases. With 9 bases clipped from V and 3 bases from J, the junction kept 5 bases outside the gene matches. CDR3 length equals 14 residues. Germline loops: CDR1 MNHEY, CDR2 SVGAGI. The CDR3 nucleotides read TGTGCCAGTATGCGGGACAGGGACACCGGGGAGCTGTTTTTT. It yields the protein CASMRDRDTGELFF.

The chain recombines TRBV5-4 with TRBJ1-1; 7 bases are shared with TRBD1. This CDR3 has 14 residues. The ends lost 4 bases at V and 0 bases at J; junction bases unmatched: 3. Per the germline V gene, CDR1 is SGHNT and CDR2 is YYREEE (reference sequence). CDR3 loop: CASSKQGMNTEAFF. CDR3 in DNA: TGTGCCAGCAGCAAACAGGGGATGAACACTGAAGCTTTCTTT.

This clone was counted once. Here the CDR3 reads CASSPPGTGEGGSAFF. CDR3 in DNA: TGTGCCAGCTCACCCCCCGGGACAGGGGAAGGAGGCTCCGCTTTCTTT. This chain joins TRBV18 and TRBJ1-1; 10 positions agree with TRBD1. Per the germline V gene, CDR1 is KGHSH and CDR2 is LQKENI. The CDR3 is 16 amino acids. V trimming: 3 bases; J trimming: 11 bases; junction bases outside the gene matches: 15.

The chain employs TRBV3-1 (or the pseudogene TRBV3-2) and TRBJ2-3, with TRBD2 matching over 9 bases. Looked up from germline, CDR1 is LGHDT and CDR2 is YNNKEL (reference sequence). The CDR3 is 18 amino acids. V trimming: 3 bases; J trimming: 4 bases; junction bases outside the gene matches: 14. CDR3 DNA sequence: TGTGCCAGCAGCCATGCGCTTTTTGGCGGGAGGGCCCCAGATACGCAGTATTTT. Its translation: CASSHALFGGRAPDTQYF.

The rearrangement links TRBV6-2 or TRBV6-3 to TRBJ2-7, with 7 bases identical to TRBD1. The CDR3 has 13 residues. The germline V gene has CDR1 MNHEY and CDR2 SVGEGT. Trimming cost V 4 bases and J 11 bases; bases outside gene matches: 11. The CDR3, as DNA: TGTGCCAGCAGTTCCTCGCCAAACAGGGGAGAGTACGTC. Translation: CASSSSPNRGEYV.

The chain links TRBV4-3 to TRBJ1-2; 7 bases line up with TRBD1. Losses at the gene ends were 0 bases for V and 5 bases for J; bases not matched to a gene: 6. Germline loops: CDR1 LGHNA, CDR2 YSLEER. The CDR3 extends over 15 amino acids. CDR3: CASSQDTGVGYGYTF. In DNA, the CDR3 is TGCGCCAGCAGCCAAGATACAGGGGTAGGGTATGGCTACACCTTC.

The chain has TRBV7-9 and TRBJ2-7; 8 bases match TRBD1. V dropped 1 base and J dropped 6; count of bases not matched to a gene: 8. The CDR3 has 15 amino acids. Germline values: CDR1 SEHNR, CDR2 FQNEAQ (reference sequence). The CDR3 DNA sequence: TGTGCCAGCAGCTTAGTGTCAGGGGGCTTCAGCGAGCAGTACTTC. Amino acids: CASSLVSGGFSEQYF.

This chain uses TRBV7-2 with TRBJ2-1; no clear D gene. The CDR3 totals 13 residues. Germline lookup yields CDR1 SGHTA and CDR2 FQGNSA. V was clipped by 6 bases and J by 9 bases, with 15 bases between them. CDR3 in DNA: TGTGCCAGCAGACAAAGCGCGAGGCTTGAGCAGTTCTTC. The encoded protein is CASRQSARLEQFF.

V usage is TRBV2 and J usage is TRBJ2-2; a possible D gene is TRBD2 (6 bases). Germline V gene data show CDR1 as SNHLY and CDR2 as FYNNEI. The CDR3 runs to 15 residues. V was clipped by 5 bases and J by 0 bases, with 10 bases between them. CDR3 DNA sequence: TGTGCCAGCAGTTTAGCGGAGACGAACACCGGGGAGCTGTTTTTT. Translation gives CASSLAETNTGELFF.

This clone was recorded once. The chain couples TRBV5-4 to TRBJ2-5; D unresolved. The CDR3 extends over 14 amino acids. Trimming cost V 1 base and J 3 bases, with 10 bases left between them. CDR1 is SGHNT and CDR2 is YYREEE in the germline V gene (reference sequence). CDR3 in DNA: TGTGCCAGCAGCTTGTGGCTAGAAAAAGAGACCCAGTACTTC. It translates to CASSLWLEKETQYF.

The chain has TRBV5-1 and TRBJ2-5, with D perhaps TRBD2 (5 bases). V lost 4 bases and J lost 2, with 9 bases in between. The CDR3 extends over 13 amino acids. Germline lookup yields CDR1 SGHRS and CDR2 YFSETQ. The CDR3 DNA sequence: TGCGCCAGCAGCATGGACTTACAAGAGACCCAGTACTTC. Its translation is CASSMDLQETQYF.

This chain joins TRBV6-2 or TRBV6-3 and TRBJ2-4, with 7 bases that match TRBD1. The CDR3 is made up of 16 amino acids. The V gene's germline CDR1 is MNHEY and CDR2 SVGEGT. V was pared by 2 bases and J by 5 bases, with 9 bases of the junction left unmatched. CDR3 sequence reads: CASSYLMNRGQNIQYF. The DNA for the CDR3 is TGTGCCAGCAGTTACCTAATGAACAGGGGCCAAAACATTCAGTACTTC.